The 21 T cell receptor beta chains reported below all come from one sample, sequenced in a study of T cells in Graves' hyperthyroidism and ophthalmopathy. TCR beta CDR3 region amplification was performed from RNA transcripts. During a first-round RT-PCR of the TCR CDR3, the HTBI primer set was used. MiXCR, run by TCRdb on the multiplex PCR reads, gives a single entry per CDR3 protein. The sample includes a few hundred thousand distinct CDR3 sequences, 46% of them seen just once. The source material was peripheral blood or thyroid tissue (not recorded which). The receptors derive from a woman under 30 with Graves' hyperthyroidism.

The rearrangement links TRBV7-2 to TRBJ2-3, with 10 bases matching TRBD2. Germline-derived CDR1 and CDR2 are SGHTA and FQGNSA. The CDR3 runs to 16 residues. With 6 bases clipped from V and 6 bases from J, the junction kept 12 bases outside the gene matches. DNA of the CDR3: TGTGCCAGCAGACATTCCTGGCTAGCGGGAGAGGATACGCAGTATTTT. Translating gives CASRHSWLAGEDTQYF.

This clonotype was found many times. The chain links TRBV10-3 to TRBJ2-6, with 12 bases that match TRBD1. This CDR3 region has 19 residues. The germline gives CDR1 ENHRY, CDR2 SYGVKD. V was clipped by 5 bases and J by 1 base; unmatched bases: 9. CDR3 in amino acids: CAISKTGQGARSGANVLTF. DNA for the CDR3: TGTGCCATCAGTAAGACGGGACAGGGGGCTCGTTCTGGGGCCAACGTCCTGACTTTC.

This clonotype occurred a few times. The chain combines TRBV20-1 with TRBJ2-1, with unresolved D. Germline assignment: CDR1 DFQATT and CDR2 SNEGSKA (reference sequence). V lost 5 bases to trimming and J lost 7 bases, with 18 bases between them. The CDR3 length is 14 residues. CDR3 DNA: TGCAGTGCTGACCGCGAGGCCCTCTCGAATGAGCAGTTCTTC. Its translation is CSADREALSNEQFF.

This clonotype has only a few counts. The gene calls are TRBV5-6 and TRBJ1-3; no definite D call. With 0 bases removed from V and 0 bases from J, the gap between germline ends came to 4 bases. Per germline, CDR1 SGHDT and CDR2 YYEEEE. The CDR3 is 14 amino acids. CDR3: CASSLGYSGNTIYF. The DNA of the CDR3 is TGTGCCAGCAGCTTGGGTTACTCTGGAAACACCATATATTTT.

This clonotype was seen only a few times. The chain carries TRBV7-8 and TRBJ2-7; D gene ambiguous. CDR3 length equals 15 residues. CDR1 SGHVS and CDR2 FQNEAQ come from the germline V gene. Trimming stripped 5 bases from V and 0 bases from J, with 14 bases between. CDR3 in DNA: TGTGCCAGCAGCCCCCAGGAGATAAGCTCCTACGAGCAGTACTTC. It is translated as CASSPQEISSYEQYF.

This clonotype appeared many times. The chain recombines TRBV2 with TRBJ2-2; TRBD1 matches at 8 bases. V gave up 6 bases and J gave up 4 bases; unmatched junction bases: 4. The CDR3 is 14 residues long. Germline V lookup: CDR1 SNHLY, CDR2 FYNNEI. This chain's CDR3 is CASRDRAPTGELFF. The DNA of the CDR3 is TGTGCCAGCAGGGACAGGGCGCCCACCGGGGAGCTGTTTTTT.

In nucleotides, the CDR3 is TGTGCCAGCTGGACAGGGACTGGCGAGCAGTACTTC. Translating it yields CASWTGTGEQYF. This sequence joins TRBV7-6 and TRBJ2-7, with TRBD1 matching 8 bases. Trimming cost V 8 bases and J 6 bases; bases outside gene matches: 6. The length of the CDR3 is 12 residues. Germline CDR1 and CDR2: SGHVS and FNYEAQ. Complete variable domain (other parts from reference TRBV7-6 and TRBJ2-7): GAGVSQSPRYKVTKRGQDVALRCDPISGHVSLYWYRQALGQGPEFLTYFNYEAQQDKSGLPNDRFSAERPEGSISTLTIQRTEQRDSAMYRCASWTGTGEQYFGPGTRLTVT.

The chain combines TRBV7-3 with TRBJ2-5; D may correspond to TRBD1 or TRBD2 (6 bases each). The CDR3 consists of 14 residues. In germline, CDR1 is SGHTA, CDR2 FQGTGA. Trimming pared 6 bases from V and 4 bases from J, leaving 15 bases between. The CDR3 DNA follows: TGTGCCAGCAGTCGGGGGCCGATCGCAGAGACCCAGTACTTC. Residues: CASSRGPIAETQYF.

Notes on this clonotype: The junction departs from the called germline gene at one end, perhaps through a read error. The V gene is TRBV11-3, the J gene TRBJ2-1; a weak D match, TRBD1 (6 bases). Germline CDR1 SGHNT, CDR2 YENEEA. CDR3 length: 17 residues. The CDR3 here is CASSSRWTASRGNERFF. The CDR3 bases are TGTGCCAGCAGCTCCCGTTGGACAGCGTCGAGGGGCAATGAGCGGTTCTTC.

The chain joins TRBV6-5 to TRBJ2-7; possible D gene TRBD2, 6 bases. The end of the DNA is better explained by TRBJ2-5, so the J call may be wrong. Germline values: CDR1 MNHEY, CDR2 SVGAGI. The CDR3 is made up of 12 amino acids. Here the CDR3 reads CASCGNDETQYF. The CDR3, as DNA: TGTGCCAGCTGCGGGAATGACGAGACCCAGTACTTC.

This clonotype was counted many times. The chain recombines TRBV6-5 with TRBJ1-6; D is uncertain. Germline values: CDR1 MNHEY, CDR2 SVGAGI. With 7 bases removed from V and 6 bases from J, the gap between germline ends came to 7 bases. This CDR3 comprises 12 residues. For the CDR3, the DNA is TGTGCCAGCACTACGAGTAATTCACCCCTCCACTTT. It is translated as CASTTSNSPLHF.

The chain is built from TRBV29-1 and TRBJ2-6, with 10 positions matching TRBD2. The germline CDR1 and CDR2 sequences are SQVTM and ANQGSEA. After removal of 5 bases from V and 4 bases from J, the junction contained 2 bases not matched to a gene. The CDR3 is 14 residues long. CDR3 coding DNA: TGCAGCGTTAGCGGGAGGGCCGGGGCCAACGTCCTGACTTTC. This codes for CSVSGRAGANVLTF.

The chain recombines TRBV10-3 with TRBJ2-7; D is perhaps TRBD1 or TRBD2 (5 bases each). Trimming cost V 3 bases and J 6 bases, with 12 bases left between them. This CDR3 has 13 amino acids. Germline V lookup: CDR1 ENHRY, CDR2 SYGVKD. As DNA, the CDR3 is TGTGCCATCAGTGATGGATTAGGGACCGAGCAGTACTTC. Its translation is CAISDGLGTEQYF.

The chain employs TRBV12-3 or TRBV12-4 and TRBJ1-4; the D gene is possibly TRBD1 (6 bases). V dropped 5 bases and J dropped 7 bases, with 17 bases sitting between them. The CDR3 runs to 15 residues. The CDR3 DNA reads TGTGCCAGCAGTATCAGGTGGGGGGGCAGTGAAAAACTGTTTTTT. Amino acid sequence: CASSIRWGGSEKLFF.

This chain connects TRBV24-1 to TRBJ2-1; D remains unclear. With 7 bases removed from V and 0 bases from J, the gap between germline ends came to 18 bases. The CDR3 contains 17 residues. Germline V gene lookup returns CDR1 KGHDR and CDR2 SFDVKD. The CDR3 reads CATSNLAPGRSYNEQFF. DNA for the CDR3: TGTGCCACCAGCAACCTCGCTCCGGGTCGCTCCTACAATGAGCAGTTCTTC.

This clonotype was detected many times. J is TRBJ1-5 and V is TRBV7-2; D uncertain. The CDR3 totals 15 residues. Germline assignment: CDR1 SGHTA and CDR2 FQGNSA. V gave up 1 base and J gave up 7 bases, with 14 bases separating them. CDR3 bases: TGTGCCAGCAGCTTAGTGAGCGGACTTTACCAGCCCCAGCATTTT. Translation gives CASSLVSGLYQPQHF.

This chain connects TRBV29-1 to TRBJ2-2; 7 bases fit TRBD1. Unmatched junction bases numbered 7, after V lost 6 bases and J lost 6 bases. This CDR3 contains 13 residues. Germline lookup yields CDR1 SQVTM and CDR2 ANQGSEA. The CDR3 DNA sequence: TGCAGCGTCGCTCATCAGGGGGCCGGGGAGCTGTTTTTT. Residues: CSVAHQGAGELFF.

The chain recombines TRBV12-3 or TRBV12-4 with TRBJ1-3, with D possibly matching TRBD1 (5 bases). Trimming removed 8 bases from V and 8 bases from J, with 28 bases in between. The CDR3 runs to 17 residues. CDR3 sequence: CASGERDGANYGYTIYF. For the CDR3, the DNA is TGTGCCAGCGGAGAAAGGGACGGAGCTAACTATGGCTACACCATATATTTT.

The chain employs TRBV10-2 and TRBJ1-2; no definite D call. Germline-derived CDR1 and CDR2 are WSHSY and SAAADI. Trimming cost V 4 bases and J 1 base, with 13 bases left between them. There are 15 residues in the CDR3. The CDR3 nucleotides read TGCGCCAGCAGTGCTAGAGTACAAAGTAACTATGGCTACACCTTC. This codes for CASSARVQSNYGYTF.

V gene TRBV21-1 combines with J gene TRBJ1-5. TRBV21-1 has pseudogene status. The CDR3 sequence is 14 residues long. The CDR3 sequence: CASSSYGEEKPQHF. CDR3 sequence (DNA): TGTGCCAGCAGCAGTTACGGGGAAGAAAAACCCCAGCATTTT.

A remark on this clonotype: The CDR3 does not end in the conserved phenylalanine or tryptophan, so this is likely a read error. The DNA is left out, because the CDR3 cannot be placed on it with certainty; the CDR3 is given as TCRdb lists it. The chain employs TRBV20-1 and TRBJ2-6; TRBD1, the table's D call, lacks a check against the DNA. Germline V CDR1 and CDR2: DFQATT, SNEGSKA (reference sequence). The CDR3 has 16 residues if both end residues are counted. CDR3 protein: CSARGTGISGANVLVL.